Listed below are T cell receptor beta chains from one sample, sequenced in a study of cytomegalovirus exposure and HLA in healthy donors. The data were produced by immunoSEQ multiplex PCR, yet TCRdb's version contains in-frame clones alone and is incomplete. The sample has about 190,000 clones, 82% seen once. The sample consisted of PBMCs. All receptors come from a woman aged 18-29 years in good health and CMV-seronegative. CDR3s include the opening cysteine and the closing phenylalanine or tryptophan. Each record gives: D gene, J gene, clone size, V gene, CDR3 protein, CDR3 DNA. D genes are given only for firm matches. The size of a clone is reported for some rows only, either as once, few or many, or as a class for expanded clones.

d_call: TRBD1
j_call: TRBJ2-7
clone_size: -
v_call: TRBV5-6
cdr3_aa: CASSPMDRENLYF
cdr3_nt: TGTGCCAGCAGCCCGATGGACAGGGAAAATCTGTACTTC

d_call: TRBD1
j_call: TRBJ1-1
clone_size: -
v_call: TRBV7-6
cdr3_aa: CASSLAGGGEAFF
cdr3_nt: TGTGCCAGCAGCTTAGCAGGGGGCGGTGAAGCTTTCTTT

d_call: -
j_call: TRBJ2-3
clone_size: -
v_call: TRBV5-1
cdr3_aa: CASSLARASDPDTQYF
cdr3_nt: TGCGCCAGCAGCTTGGCGAGGGCTAGCGACCCAGATACGCAGTATTTT

d_call: -
j_call: TRBJ1-2
clone_size: -
v_call: TRBV6-5
cdr3_aa: CASSYGEGGFYGYTF
cdr3_nt: TGTGCCAGCAGTTACGGCGAAGGGGGTTTCTATGGCTACACCTTC

d_call: -
j_call: TRBJ1-1
clone_size: -
v_call: TRBV18
cdr3_aa: CASSPRENTEAFF
cdr3_nt: TGTGCCAGCTCCCCGAGGGAGAACACTGAAGCTTTCTTT

d_call: -
j_call: TRBJ2-7
clone_size: -
v_call: TRBV5-1
cdr3_aa: CASSNGNYYEQYF
cdr3_nt: TGCGCCAGCAGCAACGGGAACTACTACGAGCAGTACTTC

d_call: TRBD1
j_call: TRBJ2-7
clone_size: -
v_call: TRBV10-3
cdr3_aa: CAISPRRQGAYEQYF
cdr3_nt: TGTGCCATCAGCCCTCGCCGACAGGGGGCCTACGAGCAGTACTTC

d_call: -
j_call: TRBJ2-6
clone_size: -
v_call: TRBV7-2
cdr3_aa: CASSSPLGLRGGANVLTF
cdr3_nt: TGTGCCAGCAGCTCGCCCCTAGGATTGAGGGGGGGGGCCAACGTCCTGACTTTC

d_call: -
j_call: TRBJ2-5
clone_size: -
v_call: TRBV10-2
cdr3_aa: CASLPGGGETQYF
cdr3_nt: TGCGCCAGCCTACCCGGTGGAGGCGAGACCCAGTACTTC

d_call: TRBD1
j_call: TRBJ2-7
clone_size: -
v_call: TRBV18
cdr3_aa: CASSPRDRLNEQYF
cdr3_nt: TGTGCCAGCTCACCACGGGACAGGCTAAACGAGCAGTACTTC

d_call: TRBD1
j_call: TRBJ2-5
clone_size: -
v_call: TRBV5-1
cdr3_aa: CASSLANRGQETQYF
cdr3_nt: TGCGCCAGCAGCTTGGCTAACAGGGGCCAAGAGACCCAGTACTTC

d_call: -
j_call: TRBJ2-3
clone_size: -
v_call: TRBV11-2
cdr3_aa: CASSLTDTDTQYF
cdr3_nt: TGTGCCAGCAGCTTAACTGACACGGATACGCAGTATTTT

d_call: TRBD1
j_call: TRBJ2-5
clone_size: -
v_call: TRBV6-5
cdr3_aa: CASRAQGAQYF
cdr3_nt: TGTGCCAGCAGGGCCCAGGGGGCCCAGTACTTC

d_call: TRBD2
j_call: TRBJ2-7
clone_size: -
v_call: TRBV7-6
cdr3_aa: CASSFGGGVYEQYF
cdr3_nt: TGTGCCAGCAGCTTTGGCGGGGGAGTCTACGAGCAGTACTTC

d_call: -
j_call: TRBJ1-1
clone_size: few
v_call: TRBV20-1
cdr3_aa: CSAAAALEAFF
cdr3_nt: TGCAGTGCTGCGGCAGCCTTAGAAGCTTTCTTT

d_call: -
j_call: TRBJ1-2
clone_size: -
v_call: TRBV30
cdr3_aa: CAWSVPYNPYGYTF
cdr3_nt: TGTGCCTGGAGTGTTCCATACAACCCCTATGGCTACACCTTC

d_call: -
j_call: TRBJ1-3
clone_size: -
v_call: TRBV6-6
cdr3_aa: CASSSDRRGNTIYF
cdr3_nt: TGTGCCAGCAGCTCCGACAGACGTGGAAACACCATATATTTT

d_call: TRBD2
j_call: TRBJ2-3
clone_size: -
v_call: TRBV25-1
cdr3_aa: CASSEYGSGGRDTQYF
cdr3_nt: TGTGCCAGCAGTGAATATGGCAGCGGGGGTCGAGATACGCAGTATTTT

d_call: TRBD2
j_call: TRBJ2-7
clone_size: -
v_call: TRBV15
cdr3_aa: CATSREWAGGNLYEQYF
cdr3_nt: TGTGCCACCAGCAGAGAATGGGCGGGAGGGAACCTCTACGAGCAGTACTTC

d_call: TRBD1
j_call: TRBJ2-3
clone_size: -
v_call: TRBV6-1
cdr3_aa: CASSERQGGDTQYF
cdr3_nt: TGTGCCAGCAGTGAACGACAGGGTGGAGATACGCAGTATTTT

d_call: TRBD1
j_call: TRBJ2-3
clone_size: -
v_call: TRBV29-1
cdr3_aa: CSASGQDTDTQYF
cdr3_nt: TGCAGCGCCTCAGGACAGGACACAGATACGCAGTATTTT

d_call: TRBD1
j_call: TRBJ1-4
clone_size: -
v_call: TRBV14
cdr3_aa: CASSQSQGAMRKLFF
cdr3_nt: TGTGCCAGCAGCCAATCGCAGGGGGCGATGAGAAAACTGTTTTTT

d_call: -
j_call: TRBJ2-1
clone_size: -
v_call: TRBV28
cdr3_aa: CASSTERNYNEQFF
cdr3_nt: TGTGCCAGCAGTACGGAGCGGAACTACAATGAGCAGTTCTTC

d_call: -
j_call: TRBJ1-2
clone_size: few
v_call: TRBV6-5
cdr3_aa: CASSPGGGQWYGYTF
cdr3_nt: TGTGCCAGCAGTCCAGGCGGGGGGCAGTGGTATGGCTACACCTTC

d_call: -
j_call: TRBJ2-7
clone_size: few
v_call: TRBV5-1
cdr3_aa: CASSLTPTYEQYF
cdr3_nt: TGCGCCAGCAGCTTGACACCGACCTACGAGCAGTACTTC

d_call: TRBD1
j_call: TRBJ1-2
clone_size: once
v_call: TRBV19
cdr3_aa: CASSKTGQGNYGYTF
cdr3_nt: TGTGCCAGTAGTAAGACGGGACAGGGAAATTATGGCTACACCTTC

d_call: -
j_call: TRBJ2-5
clone_size: -
v_call: TRBV18
cdr3_aa: CASSPAAGSQETQYF
cdr3_nt: TGTGCCAGCTCACCAGCGGCGGGCTCACAAGAGACCCAGTACTTC

d_call: TRBD2
j_call: TRBJ2-1
clone_size: -
v_call: TRBV4-2
cdr3_aa: CASSQEGLLAGGPRNEQFF
cdr3_nt: TGTGCCAGCAGCCAAGAGGGGCTCTTAGCGGGGGGGCCGAGGAATGAGCAGTTCTTC

d_call: TRBD2
j_call: TRBJ2-3
clone_size: -
v_call: TRBV5-1
cdr3_aa: CASRFNPGGPPDTQYF
cdr3_nt: TGCGCCAGCAGGTTCAATCCGGGAGGGCCCCCAGATACGCAGTATTTT

d_call: -
j_call: TRBJ2-2
clone_size: few
v_call: TRBV19
cdr3_aa: CASSIVGLSDTGELFF
cdr3_nt: TGTGCCAGTAGTATAGTGGGGCTTTCCGACACCGGGGAGCTGTTTTTT

d_call: -
j_call: TRBJ1-5
clone_size: once
v_call: TRBV5-1
cdr3_aa: CASSPAGQGPQHF
cdr3_nt: TGCGCCAGCAGCCCAGCGGGCCAGGGGCCCCAGCATTTT

d_call: -
j_call: TRBJ2-3
clone_size: -
v_call: TRBV30
cdr3_aa: CAWTGLAGDTQYF
cdr3_nt: TGTGCCTGGACCGGCCTAGCCGGAGATACGCAGTATTTT

d_call: -
j_call: TRBJ2-7
clone_size: -
v_call: TRBV7-6
cdr3_aa: CASSLQSYEQYF
cdr3_nt: TGTGCCAGCAGCTTACAGTCCTACGAGCAGTACTTC

d_call: -
j_call: TRBJ2-7
clone_size: -
v_call: TRBV27
cdr3_aa: CASSLSGPYEQYF
cdr3_nt: TGTGCCAGCAGTTTGTCAGGGCCCTACGAGCAGTACTTC

d_call: -
j_call: TRBJ1-1
clone_size: -
v_call: TRBV5-1
cdr3_aa: CASSLAGRWTEAFF
cdr3_nt: TGCGCCAGCAGCTTGGCAGGAAGGTGGACTGAAGCTTTCTTT

d_call: -
j_call: TRBJ2-1
clone_size: once
v_call: TRBV11-3
cdr3_aa: CASSYGQISSGYNEQFF
cdr3_nt: TGTGCCAGCAGCTACGGCCAAATTAGCTCGGGCTACAATGAGCAGTTCTTC

d_call: TRBD1
j_call: TRBJ1-5
clone_size: once
v_call: TRBV7-9
cdr3_aa: CASTTTGGQPQHF
cdr3_nt: TGTGCCAGCACCACGACAGGGGGCCAGCCCCAGCATTTT

d_call: -
j_call: TRBJ2-1
clone_size: -
v_call: TRBV19
cdr3_aa: CASSSVAGNEQFF
cdr3_nt: TGTGCCAGTAGTAGCGTTGCCGGGAATGAGCAGTTCTTC

d_call: -
j_call: TRBJ2-7
clone_size: -
v_call: TRBV19
cdr3_aa: CASSTGESGQVGEQYF
cdr3_nt: TGTGCCAGTAGTACCGGGGAAAGCGGGCAAGTTGGGGAGCAGTACTTC

d_call: TRBD1
j_call: TRBJ2-1
clone_size: -
v_call: TRBV2
cdr3_aa: CASSPGTGATSSYNEQFF
cdr3_nt: TGTGCCAGCAGTCCCGGGACAGGGGCCACAAGCTCCTACAATGAGCAGTTCTTC

d_call: TRBD2
j_call: TRBJ2-1
clone_size: -
v_call: TRBV27
cdr3_aa: CASSLGTSGSYNEQFF
cdr3_nt: TGTGCCAGCAGTCTAGGGACTAGCGGTTCCTACAATGAGCAGTTCTTC

d_call: TRBD1
j_call: TRBJ1-2
clone_size: -
v_call: TRBV6-6
cdr3_aa: CASSTDRDGYTF
cdr3_nt: TGTGCCAGCAGCACCGACAGGGATGGCTACACCTTC

d_call: -
j_call: TRBJ1-1
clone_size: -
v_call: TRBV11-2
cdr3_aa: CASSPRVGDTEAFF
cdr3_nt: TGTGCCAGCAGCCCACGGGTCGGGGACACTGAAGCTTTCTTT

d_call: -
j_call: TRBJ2-5
clone_size: -
v_call: TRBV27
cdr3_aa: CASSLSVRGETQYF
cdr3_nt: TGTGCCAGCAGTTTATCGGTAAGGGGAGAGACCCAGTACTTC

d_call: TRBD1
j_call: TRBJ2-7
clone_size: -
v_call: TRBV19
cdr3_aa: CASSIPGQTSYEQYF
cdr3_nt: TGTGCCAGTAGTATACCGGGACAGACCTCCTACGAGCAGTACTTC